A selection of T cell receptor beta chains follows, all from one sample in a study of cytotoxic CD8 clonotypes in ibrutinib-treated CLL. Using immunoSEQ multiplex PCR, the repertoire was profiled, and TCRdb retains in-frame clones only, with some absent. The sample yields 250,000 to 350,000 clones, around 77% seen once. The starting material was PBMCs, obtained at disease progression, from a patient treated with ibrutinib. All receptors come from a human donor with chronic lymphocytic leukemia. Each CDR3 is given with its conserved first and last residue. A D gene is named only where the DNA matches it firmly. Size values are once, few and many counts, or a class for expanded clones, and some rows have none.

abundance	v_gene	j_gene	d_gene	CDR3nt	CDR3aa
few	TRBV6-5	TRBJ2-7	-	TGTGCCAGCAGTTACTCTGGGGGTCGCGAGCAGTACTTC	CASSYSGGREQYF
-	TRBV29-1	TRBJ2-1	-	TGCACTATCGGGGGATATGAGCAGTTCTTC	CTIGGYEQFF
-	TRBV19	TRBJ1-4	TRBD1	TGTGCCAGTAGTATGAGGGGGCGAGGGGAAAAACTGTTTTTT	CASSMRGRGEKLFF
few	TRBV6-6	TRBJ2-7	-	TGTGCCAGCACTTTCCACGGTGTTCAGTACTTC	CASTFHGVQYF
few	TRBV2	TRBJ1-2	TRBD1	TGTGCCGGCAGTTTGACAGGGAGCTATGGCTACACCTTC	CAGSLTGSYGYTF
-	TRBV28	TRBJ1-5	-	TGTGCCAGCAACTCCCCCCAAGGGGGGTCCAATCAGCCCCAGCATTTT	CASNSPQGGSNQPQHF
few	TRBV7-9	TRBJ1-2	-	TGTGCCAGCAGCTTATTGGCAGGGGATCGAAGTGGCTACACCTTC	CASSLLAGDRSGYTF
-	TRBV10-3	TRBJ1-1	TRBD1	TGTGCCATCAGTTCCAAAGACAGGGGAAGTACTGAAGCTTTCTTT	CAISSKDRGSTEAFF
many	TRBV6-1	TRBJ1-2	-	TGTGCCAGCAGTGAAAGCGGTAACTATGGCTACACCTTC	CASSESGNYGYTF
-	TRBV7-8	TRBJ2-5	-	TGTGCCAGCAGCTTCCCCCTCCGGACCCAGTACTTC	CASSFPLRTQYF
-	TRBV16	TRBJ1-2	-	TGTGCCAGCAGCCAACCCGGACCTAATGGCTACACCTTC	CASSQPGPNGYTF
once	TRBV25-1	TRBJ2-2	-	TGTGCCAGCAGTGAAAGGGGTCTAGTCGACACCGGGGAGCTGTTTTTT	CASSERGLVDTGELFF
-	TRBV25-1	TRBJ2-7	-	TGTGCCAGCACCCGGGGCGGGTCCTACGAGCAGTACTTC	CASTRGGSYEQYF
once	TRBV29-1	TRBJ2-7	TRBD1	TGCAGCGTTGCTGAGGGACAGCTTGTCGAGCAGTACTTC	CSVAEGQLVEQYF
-	TRBV29-1	TRBJ2-2	-	TGCAGCGTTGGGTGGAGCATTAACACCGGGGAGCTGTTTTTT	CSVGWSINTGELFF
-	TRBV28	TRBJ2-1	TRBD2	TGTGCCAGCAGTTCCAATACCCTCAGCGGGAGGGGCAATGAGCAGTTCTTC	CASSSNTLSGRGNEQFF
-	TRBV18	TRBJ2-5	-	TGTGCCAGCTCACCACCGGCCTTGTACCAAGAGACCCAGTACTTC	CASSPPALYQETQYF
-	TRBV28	TRBJ2-7	TRBD1	TGTGCCAGCAGCTCGACAGGGGGCTACGAGCAGTACTTC	CASSSTGGYEQYF
-	TRBV5-1	TRBJ1-2	-	TGCGCCAGCAGCTTGGGATCTGGGGACCTTTATGGCTACACCTTC	CASSLGSGDLYGYTF
few	TRBV5-4	TRBJ2-7	-	TGTGCCAGCAGCACCCGGGACGGGCTTTGGTACGAGCAGTACTTC	CASSTRDGLWYEQYF
-	TRBV9	TRBJ2-3	TRBD2	TGTGCCAGCAACCGGGACTACACAGATACGCAGTATTTT	CASNRDYTDTQYF
-	TRBV10-2	TRBJ1-1	-	TGCGCCAGCAGGGTTTCGGGGGACACTGAAGCTTTCTTT	CASRVSGDTEAFF
-	TRBV25-1	TRBJ2-3	TRBD2	TGTGCCAGCAGTTCTAGCGGGGGGGCCTGGAGCACAGATACGCAGTATTTT	CASSSSGGAWSTDTQYF
-	TRBV5-1	TRBJ1-5	TRBD1	TGCGCCAGCAGCCCACAGGGGGCGAGTCAGCCCCAGCATTTT	CASSPQGASQPQHF
few	TRBV10-3	TRBJ1-5	-	TGTGCCATCAGTGAGTCTACAGGGCTACAAAAGCCCCAGCATTTT	CAISESTGLQKPQHF
-	TRBV5-8	TRBJ1-1	-	TGTGCCAGCAGCCCGGGTGGCACTGAAGCTTTCTTT	CASSPGGTEAFF
-	TRBV5-6	TRBJ2-1	-	TGTGCCAGCAGCTTCGAACCCGGGCAGAACTACAATGAGCAGTTCTTC	CASSFEPGQNYNEQFF
few	TRBV10-3	TRBJ2-5	-	TGTGCCATCGCCCAGGCCCAAGAGACCCAGTACTTC	CAIAQAQETQYF
-	TRBV6-1	TRBJ2-7	TRBD1	TGTGCCAGCAGCTTGGGACAGGGCTCCTACGAGCAGTACTTC	CASSLGQGSYEQYF
few	TRBV11-2	TRBJ2-5	-	TGTGCCAGCAGCTTCATCACCCAAGAGACCCAGTACTTC	CASSFITQETQYF
-	TRBV9	TRBJ2-7	-	TGTGCCAGCAGCGTAGGAACCCGCGAGCAGTACTTC	CASSVGTREQYF
once	TRBV5-8	TRBJ1-2	TRBD1	TGTGCCAGCAGCCTACAGACAGGGTGGGGCTATGGCTACACCTTC	CASSLQTGWGYGYTF
-	TRBV28	TRBJ2-7	TRBD2	TGTGCCAGCAGTTTATTCATACTAGCGGGAGTGGACGAGCAGTACTTC	CASSLFILAGVDEQYF
few	TRBV4-1	TRBJ1-2	-	TGCGCCAGCAGCCAAGGTTCCGGGGGTACTTTGGATGGCTACACCTTC	CASSQGSGGTLDGYTF
-	TRBV4-1	TRBJ2-3	-	TGCGCCAGCAGCCAAGGAGGGTATGTCACAGATACGCAGTATTTT	CASSQGGYVTDTQYF
-	TRBV18	TRBJ1-2	-	TGTGCCAGCTCACCACCGGGAGGGGGAACGGTTAGTGGCTACACCTTC	CASSPPGGGTVSGYTF
-	TRBV4-2	TRBJ2-1	-	TGTGCCAGCAGCCAAGATACGGGGCAGGGAGGAAATGAGCAGTTCTTC	CASSQDTGQGGNEQFF
-	TRBV6-6	TRBJ2-3	TRBD2	TGTGCCAGCAGCCTACTAGCGGAATCGACAGATACGCAGTATTTT	CASSLLAESTDTQYF
-	TRBV7-2	TRBJ2-7	TRBD2	TGTGCCAGCAGCGTCGGACTAGCGGGAGGCTACGAGCAATACTTC	CASSVGLAGGYEQYF
-	TRBV18	TRBJ1-2	-	TGTGCCAGCTCACTAGCCCAGGGTGACTATGGCTACACCTTC	CASSLAQGDYGYTF
-	TRBV29-1	TRBJ2-7	TRBD1	TGCAGCGTTGAAGGGCAGGGGGTCAACGAGCAGTACTTC	CSVEGQGVNEQYF
-	TRBV7-9	TRBJ1-2	TRBD1	TGTGCCACCCAGGGGGCTAACTATGGCTACACCTTC	CATQGANYGYTF
-	TRBV27	TRBJ2-3	TRBD1	TGTGCCAGCACCCAGGGACGGGACAGGGTTGATACGCAGTATTTT	CASTQGRDRVDTQYF
few	TRBV15	TRBJ2-1	TRBD1	TGTGCCACCAGCAGAGTAGGGACAGTGGATGAGCAGTTCTTC	CATSRVGTVDEQFF